The 10 T cell receptor beta chains given below trace back to one sample, sequenced in a study of blood T cell repertoires in COVID-19. Some clones are missing from TCRdb's copy, which holds only in-frame ones; the method was immunoSEQ multiplex PCR. This sample has some 170,000 clones; approximately 88% occur once, and the top ten carry roughly 7.2%. The sequenced sample consisted of peripheral blood. The receptors shown here come from a woman in her forties with COVID-19, enrolled during active disease.

This clone has just a few counts. V usage is TRBV5-1 and J usage is TRBJ1-4, with D maybe TRBD1 (6 bases). Germline-derived CDR1 and CDR2 are SGHRS and YFSETQ. The CDR3 has 16 residues. V lost 4 bases to trimming and J lost 0 bases, with 13 bases between them. CDR3: CASSDQGRATNEKLFF. CDR3 bases: TGCGCCAGCAGCGACCAGGGGAGGGCAACTAATGAAAAACTGTTTTTT.

The chain joins TRBV18 to TRBJ1-1; TRBD1 matches at 7 bases. This CDR3 region has 15 residues. Germline CDR1 is KGHSH and CDR2 is LQKENI. V lost 6 bases and J lost 2; bases outside the gene matches: 9. The CDR3 DNA sequence: TGTGCCAGCTCGCCCGGGACAGCTTATAACACTGAAGCTTTCTTT. Translated: CASSPGTAYNTEAFF.

This clone appeared once. The chain is built from TRBV2 and TRBJ2-3; TRBD2 matches 8 bases. J was trimmed by 0 bases and V by 8 bases; bases with no gene match: 7. Germline lookup yields CDR1 SNHLY and CDR2 FYNNEI. The CDR3 is 15 amino acids. In nucleotides, the CDR3 is TGTGCCAGCGTAAGACTAGCGCAGAGCACAGATACGCAGTATTTT. Encoded protein: CASVRLAQSTDTQYF.

This clone has just one count. The chain is built from TRBV18 and TRBJ2-7, with D perhaps TRBD1 (6 bases). CDR3 length: 14 residues. V lost 3 bases to trimming and J lost 7 bases, with 16 bases between them. Germline CDR1 reads KGHSH; CDR2 reads LQKENI. The CDR3 is CASSPGTRSGEQYF. CDR3 nucleotides: TGTGCCAGCTCACCCGGGACACGGTCAGGGGAGCAGTACTTC.

The V call is TRBV21-1, the J call TRBJ1-5; the D call in the table, TRBD1, was not verified against the DNA. TRBV21-1 is marked as a pseudogene. The CDR3 has 18 residues. In DNA form, the CDR3 reads TGTGCCAGCAGCAAACCCCACCTAACCAGGGGGCACAGGCAGCCCCAGCATTTT. It encodes CASSKPHLTRGHRQPQHF.

The chain links TRBV21-1 to TRBJ1-4; the table names TRBD1, a call not compared with the DNA. TRBV21-1 is described as a pseudogene. The CDR3 extends over 16 amino acids. In DNA form, the CDR3 reads TGTGCCAGCAGCAAACGGACAGGGGGCTCGGGTGAAAAACTGTTTTTT. This encodes CASSKRTGGSGEKLFF.

The chain joins TRBV28 to TRBJ1-1; D might be TRBD1 (6 bases). Germline V gene data show CDR1 as MDHEN and CDR2 as SYDVKM. There are 16 residues in the CDR3. Trimming took 3 bases from V and 4 from J, leaving 18 bases between them. The CDR3 is CASSLPLQGPTTEAFF. The CDR3 region has the DNA TGTGCCAGCAGTTTGCCGCTACAGGGCCCGACCACTGAAGCTTTCTTT.

The rearrangement links TRBV4-2 to TRBJ1-1; TRBD1 is a possible D gene (6 bases). Germline assignment: CDR1 LGHNA and CDR2 YNFKEQ. The CDR3 loop spans 14 amino acids. V was shortened by 1 base and J by 2 bases, with 8 bases between the two germline ends. The DNA for the CDR3 is TGTGCCAGCAGCCAAGCAGGGACAAACACTGAAGCTTTCTTT. This gives the protein CASSQAGTNTEAFF.

This chain uses TRBV9 with TRBJ2-3; 10 positions agree with TRBD1. The CDR3 length is 16 residues. With V trimmed by 0 bases and J by 3 bases, 4 bases remained unmatched. CDR1 and CDR2 (germline): SGDLS, YYNGEE. CDR3 loop: CASSVAQDRGTDTQYF. The CDR3, as DNA: TGTGCCAGCAGCGTAGCTCAGGACAGGGGGACAGATACGCAGTATTTT. Together with reference TRBV9 and TRBJ2-3, the CDR3 gives the full variable domain: DSGVTQTPKHLITATGQRVTLRCSPRSGDLSVYWYQQSLDQGLQFLIQYYNGEERAKGNILERFSAQQFPDLHSELNLSSLELGDSALYFCASSVAQDRGTDTQYFGPGTRLTVL.

The V call is TRBV19, the J call TRBJ1-2; 7 bases map to TRBD1. V was clipped by 7 bases and J by 1 base; unmatched bases: 9. From germline, CDR1 is LNHDA and CDR2 SQIVND (reference sequence). The CDR3 consists of 15 residues. The CDR3 region is CASIPRQGLNYGYTF. The CDR3 DNA sequence: TGTGCCAGTATCCCACGACAGGGACTTAACTATGGCTACACCTTC.